This is a list of T cell receptor beta chains from one sample in a study of T cell changes during pregnancy in multiple sclerosis. TCRdb keeps only in-frame clones here, not all; method: immunoSEQ multiplex PCR. The sample contains around 20,000 clones, about 88% of which appear only once. The specimen comprised CD4+ T cells from peripheral blood mononuclear cells, sampled in the first trimester of pregnancy. These receptors originate from a female donor in good health, enrolled as a control in a pregnancy study. CDR3s include the opening cysteine and the closing phenylalanine or tryptophan. The D gene is left open where the match is weak. Size is stated for part of the rows, as once, few or many counts, or as a class when the clone is expanded.

v_gene	abundance	j_gene	d_gene	CDR3nt	CDR3aa
TRBV6-1	NA	TRBJ2-7	NA	TGTGCCAGCAGTGAAGGGAGGGCCTACGAGCAGTACTTC	CASSEGRAYEQYF
TRBV5-4	NA	TRBJ1-1	TRBD1	TGTGCCAGCAGCTCTGGAGGAGGGACAGAAACTGAAGCTTTCTTT	CASSSGGGTETEAFF
TRBV6-5	NA	TRBJ1-3	NA	TGTGCCAGCAGTTTTCGTACAGCTGACTCTGGAAACACCATATATTTT	CASSFRTADSGNTIYF
TRBV19	NA	TRBJ1-5	TRBD1	TGTGCCAGTAGTTCCGGGACAGGAGCTTCCGGACAGCCCCAGCATTTT	CASSSGTGASGQPQHF
TRBV19	NA	TRBJ1-5	TRBD1	TGTGCCAGTCGAGGGACAGTCGGATGGAATAGCAATCAGCCCCAGCATTTT	CASRGTVGWNSNQPQHF
TRBV30	NA	TRBJ2-1	NA	TGTGCCTGGAGTGTACAGAGAGCTAGCCCCGAGCAGTTCTTC	CAWSVQRASPEQFF
TRBV9	NA	TRBJ2-5	NA	TGTGCCAGCAGCGAGACAGTTCAAGAGACCCAGTACTTC	CASSETVQETQYF
TRBV29-1	NA	TRBJ1-1	NA	TGCAGCGTCCACGGGATGCGAGAAGCTTTCTTT	CSVHGMREAFF
TRBV11-2	once	TRBJ1-1	TRBD1	TGTGCCAGCAGCATCGGACAGGGGAGGTACCTTAACACTGAAGCTTTCTTT	CASSIGQGRYLNTEAFF
TRBV18	few	TRBJ1-6	NA	TGTGCCAGCTCACCCGCGTTGGCAGGCAATTCACCCCTCCACTTT	CASSPALAGNSPLHF
TRBV9	NA	TRBJ2-1	NA	TGTGCCAGCAGCGTAGGCCTAGCCCACAATGAGCAGTTCTTC	CASSVGLAHNEQFF
TRBV25-1	NA	TRBJ2-7	TRBD1	TGTGCCAGCAGTGCCGGGACAGGGCCCTACGAGCAGTACTTC	CASSAGTGPYEQYF
TRBV14	NA	TRBJ2-1	TRBD2	TGTGCCAGCAGCCAGCGCGGGAGGAAAGGTAATGAGCAGTTCTTC	CASSQRGRKGNEQFF
TRBV19	NA	TRBJ1-6	TRBD1	TGTGCCAGTATGGTTGGGCAGGGGGGTGGTTCACCCCTCCACTTT	CASMVGQGGGSPLHF
TRBV6-5	NA	TRBJ1-6	NA	TGTGCCAGCAGTTACTCGAGCAGGGCCCCCCTCCACTTT	CASSYSSRAPLHF
TRBV2	NA	TRBJ1-3	TRBD1	TGTGCCAGCAGTGGGGGACAGGGGCCAGGAAACACCATATATTTT	CASSGGQGPGNTIYF
TRBV7-2	once	TRBJ2-3	TRBD2	TGTGCCAGCAGCTTAGTGCTAGCGGACCGCGGAGGTACGCAGTATTTT	CASSLVLADRGGTQYF
TRBV5-8	NA	TRBJ2-1	NA	TGTGCCAGCAGCTTGGCTATGGGGCACAATGAGCAGTTCTTC	CASSLAMGHNEQFF
TRBV6-5	NA	TRBJ1-1	NA	TGTGCCAGCAGTTACTCTGTCCTACTAAACACTGAAGCTTTCTTT	CASSYSVLLNTEAFF
TRBV6-5	NA	TRBJ2-7	TRBD2	TGTGCCAGCAGCCCGGGACTAACCTACGAGCAGTACTTC	CASSPGLTYEQYF
TRBV25-1	NA	TRBJ1-5	NA	TGTGCCAAATGGGAGGGTCCCTTGAGCAATCAGCCCCAGCATTTT	CAKWEGPLSNQPQHF
TRBV2	NA	TRBJ2-1	NA	TGTGCCAGCAGTGATTATAATGAGCAGTTCTTC	CASSDYNEQFF
TRBV29-1	NA	TRBJ1-1	NA	TGCAGCGTCCTCGGACAGCCCTTCGGGAACACTGAAGCTTTCTTT	CSVLGQPFGNTEAFF
TRBV7-9	NA	TRBJ1-2	TRBD1	TGTGCCAGCAGCCCCAGGGGGCGCGATGGCTACACCTTC	CASSPRGRDGYTF
TRBV9	few	TRBJ1-1	NA	TGTGCCAGCAGCGTAGTAGGGAGCGGGAACACTGAAGCTTTCTTT	CASSVVGSGNTEAFF
TRBV11-2	few	TRBJ2-2	NA	TGTGCCAGCAGCTCTGACTACACCGGGGAGCTGTTTTTT	CASSSDYTGELFF
TRBV19	NA	TRBJ1-5	TRBD1	TGTGCCAGTAAACAGGGGAACCAGCCCCAGCATTTT	CASKQGNQPQHF
TRBV5-3	NA	TRBJ2-2	TRBD2	TGTGCCAGAAGCTTCACAAACGGGGGGGGAACCGGGGAGCTGTTTTTT	CARSFTNGGGTGELFF
TRBV4-3	NA	TRBJ2-7	NA	TGCGCCAGCAGCCAAGTTCGGTATAAGGGGGTCCACGAGCAGTACTTC	CASSQVRYKGVHEQYF
TRBV30	once	TRBJ2-3	NA	TGTGCCTGGAGTGTACGTCCCGGGGGCACAGATACGCAGTATTTT	CAWSVRPGGTDTQYF
TRBV27	NA	TRBJ2-2	NA	TGTGCCAGCAAGCGGTCGAACACCGGGGAGCTGTTTTTT	CASKRSNTGELFF
TRBV10-3	NA	TRBJ2-7	NA	TGTGCCATCAGTGAGTCGCTGACAGTCAGGTCCTACGAGCAGTACTTC	CAISESLTVRSYEQYF
TRBV18	once	TRBJ2-3	NA	TGTGCCAGCTCACCACCACGGGGGAGCCGCACAGATACGCAGTATTTT	CASSPPRGSRTDTQYF
TRBV5-1	NA	TRBJ2-1	TRBD2	TGCGCCAGCAGGGAACTAGCGGGGGCTTACAATGAGCAGTTCTTC	CASRELAGAYNEQFF
TRBV10-3	NA	TRBJ2-1	NA	TGTGCCATCAGTGACTTCAATGAGCAGTTCTTC	CAISDFNEQFF
TRBV4-1	NA	TRBJ1-4	TRBD1	TGCGCCAGCAGCCAAGATATGCAGGGGGCGCAGGCCGAAAAACTGTTTTTT	CASSQDMQGAQAEKLFF
TRBV10-2	NA	TRBJ1-2	NA	TGCGCCAGCAGTGGGCTGGATGGCTACACCTTC	CASSGLDGYTF
TRBV9	once	TRBJ2-2	TRBD2	TGTGCCAGCAGCGGGGGGGACTACCTAGGGGAGCTGTTTTTT	CASSGGDYLGELFF
TRBV6-1	NA	TRBJ2-1	NA	TGTGCCAGCAGTGAGGGAGGTGAGCAGTTCTTC	CASSEGGEQFF
TRBV23-1	NA	TRBJ2-1	NA	TGCGCCAGCAGTACGACCCAGACTAATGAGCAGTTCTTC	CASSTTQTNEQFF
TRBV12-1	NA	TRBJ1-5	NA	TGTGCCAGCAGCCTCTGCGGGACAGGGTCCCGACCCCAGCATTTT	CASSLCGTGSRPQHF
TRBV6-6	NA	TRBJ1-1	NA	TGTGCCAGCACCCTCAACCGAGCTTCCAACACTGAAGCTTTCTTT	CASTLNRASNTEAFF
TRBV19	NA	TRBJ2-7	TRBD1	TGTGCCAGTAGTTCAGGGACAGGGGGCCTGGGATCGTCTCACGAGCAGTACTTC	CASSSGTGGLGSSHEQYF
TRBV6-5	NA	TRBJ2-3	TRBD1	TGTGCCAGCAGTCCAGACAGGGGGTGGACAGATACGCAGTATTTT	CASSPDRGWTDTQYF
TRBV30	NA	TRBJ2-7	NA	TGTGCCTGGCTAATCCCGGGGGGCGCCGAGCAGTACTTC	CAWLIPGGAEQYF
TRBV19	NA	TRBJ2-5	NA	TGTGCCAGTAGTATCCGGGGAGAGGGAGAGACCCAGTACTTC	CASSIRGEGETQYF
TRBV30	NA	TRBJ2-7	TRBD1	TGTGCCTGGAGGAGAAAAGGGACAGTATACCTCTACGAGCAGTACTTC	CAWRRKGTVYLYEQYF
TRBV7-6	NA	TRBJ1-1	NA	TGTGCCAGCAGCTTTGGACGGGGGGTAACTGAAGCTTTCTTT	CASSFGRGVTEAFF
TRBV5-6	NA	TRBJ2-7	TRBD1	TGTGCCAGCAGCTTGGATTGGGGGACAGGGAACACGCAGTACTTC	CASSLDWGTGNTQYF
TRBV5-1	NA	TRBJ1-1	NA	TGCGCCAGCAGCTTGGATATACGCAGGGCCCCTGAAGCTTTCTTT	CASSLDIRRAPEAFF
TRBV9	NA	TRBJ2-1	NA	TGTGCCAGCAGCCCTACAGGGCAGTTTGGATACAATGAGCAGTTCTTC	CASSPTGQFGYNEQFF
TRBV11-3	NA	TRBJ1-3	NA	TGTGCCAGCAGCCAGGCCGACTCTGGAAACACCATATATTTT	CASSQADSGNTIYF
TRBV5-6	once	TRBJ2-3	TRBD2	TGTGCCAGCAGCTTGGTTATTAGCGGGAGTTCTGATACGCAGTATTTT	CASSLVISGSSDTQYF
TRBV11-2	NA	TRBJ1-6	NA	TGTGCCAGCAGCCCAGAGGGGGGGACTTCACCCCTCCACTTT	CASSPEGGTSPLHF